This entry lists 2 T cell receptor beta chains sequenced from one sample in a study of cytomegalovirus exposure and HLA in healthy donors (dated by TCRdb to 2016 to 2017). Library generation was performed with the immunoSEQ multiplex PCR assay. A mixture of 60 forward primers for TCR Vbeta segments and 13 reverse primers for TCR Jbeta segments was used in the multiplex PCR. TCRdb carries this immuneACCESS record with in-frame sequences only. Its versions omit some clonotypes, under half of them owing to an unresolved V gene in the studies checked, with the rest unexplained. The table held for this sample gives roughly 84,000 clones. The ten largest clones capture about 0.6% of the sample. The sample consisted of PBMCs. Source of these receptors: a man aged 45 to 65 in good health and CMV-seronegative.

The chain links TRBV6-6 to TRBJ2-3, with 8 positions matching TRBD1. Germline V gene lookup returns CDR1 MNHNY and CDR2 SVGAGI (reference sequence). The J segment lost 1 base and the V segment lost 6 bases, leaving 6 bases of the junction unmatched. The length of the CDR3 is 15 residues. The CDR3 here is CASRYSGQGTDTQYF. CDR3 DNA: TGTGCCAGCAGGTATTCGGGACAGGGCACAGATACGCAGTATTTT.

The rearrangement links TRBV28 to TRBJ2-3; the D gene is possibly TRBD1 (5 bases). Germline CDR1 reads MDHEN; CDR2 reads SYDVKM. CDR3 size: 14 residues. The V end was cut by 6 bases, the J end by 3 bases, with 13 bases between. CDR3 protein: CASSLMAGTDTQYF. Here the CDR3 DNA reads TGTGCCAGCAGCCTGATGGCAGGGACAGATACGCAGTATTTT.